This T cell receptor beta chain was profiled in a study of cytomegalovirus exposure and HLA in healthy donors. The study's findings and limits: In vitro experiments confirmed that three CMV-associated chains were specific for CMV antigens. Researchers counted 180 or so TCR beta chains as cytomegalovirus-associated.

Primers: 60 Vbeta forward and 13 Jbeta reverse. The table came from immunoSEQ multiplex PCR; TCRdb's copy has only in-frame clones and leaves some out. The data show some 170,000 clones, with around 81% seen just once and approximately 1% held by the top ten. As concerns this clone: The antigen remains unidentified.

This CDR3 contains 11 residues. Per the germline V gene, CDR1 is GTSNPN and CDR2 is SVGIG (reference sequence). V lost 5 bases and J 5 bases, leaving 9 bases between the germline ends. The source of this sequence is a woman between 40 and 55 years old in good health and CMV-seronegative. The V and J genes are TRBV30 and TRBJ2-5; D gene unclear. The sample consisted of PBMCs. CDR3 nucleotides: TGTGCCTGGGCCCCTGGCGAGACCCAGTACTTC. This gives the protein CAWAPGETQYF. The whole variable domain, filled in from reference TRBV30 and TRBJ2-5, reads SQTIHQWPATLVQPVGSPLSLECTVEGTSNPNLYWYRQAAGRGLQLLFYSVGIGQISSEVPQNLSASRPQDRQFILSSKKLLLSDSGFYLCAWAPGETQYFGPGTRLLVL.